Listed here are 18 T cell receptor beta chains from one sample, sequenced in a study of shared clonotypes between healthy human individuals. Sequencing was performed with immunoSEQ multiplex PCR; in TCRdb, only in-frame clones are kept and a portion is missing. The data contain under 650,000 clones, 90% to 97% of them singletons. Sequencing was done on a sample of naive CD4+ T cells sorted from blood. The subset here: CD45RA+ positively selected. These receptors came from a woman in her twenties or thirties in good health.

This clone was seen just once. This chain uses TRBV28 with TRBJ2-7; 11 bases match TRBD2. This CDR3 comprises 14 residues. V dropped 9 bases and J dropped 7; count of bases not matched to a gene: 11. Germline V lookup: CDR1 MDHEN, CDR2 SYDVKM. In DNA form, the CDR3 reads TGTGCCAGTTTTAGCGGGAGGGCCTCAAGGGAGCAGTACTTC. Residues: CASFSGRASREQYF.

The rearrangement joins TRBV19 to TRBJ2-1, with 9 bases lining up with TRBD2. The CDR3 is 15 amino acids. Germline CDR1 is LNHDA and CDR2 is SQIVND (reference sequence). Losses at the gene ends were 4 bases for V and 3 bases for J; bases not matched to a gene: 4. The CDR3 spells CASSTLAGHYNEQFF. CDR3 coding DNA: TGTGCCAGTAGTACTCTAGCGGGACACTACAATGAGCAGTTCTTC.

J is TRBJ2-1 and V is TRBV5-1; 7 nucleotides agree with TRBD2. The CDR3 spans 19 residues. The V gene's germline CDR1 is SGHRS and CDR2 YFSETQ. The ends lost 2 bases at V and 2 bases at J; junction bases unmatched: 16. DNA for the CDR3: TGCGCCAGCAGCTTCCCGGGTTTAGTTAGCGGGCCTACCTACAATGAGCAGTTCTTC. Translating it yields CASSFPGLVSGPTYNEQFF.

The chain is built from TRBV28 and TRBJ1-2, with D tentatively TRBD1 (6 bases). The CDR3 covers 11 residues. CDR1 MDHEN and CDR2 SYDVKM come from the germline V gene. The V and J ends lost 6 bases and 8 bases respectively, with 10 bases between them. CDR3 in DNA: TGTGCCAGCAGATTCGGGGGCGGCTACACCTTC. Translated: CASRFGGGYTF.

The chain uses TRBV18 and TRBJ2-5, with a possible D match to TRBD1 (5 bases). The J call may be in error: the DNA end matches TRBJ2-7 better. Germline V gives CDR1 KGHSH, CDR2 LQKENI. The CDR3 is made up of 14 amino acids. CDR3 DNA sequence: TGTGCCAGCTCACCAGGGGCACCTCCGGGCGAGCAGTACTTC. Protein: CASSPGAPPGEQYF.

V usage is TRBV5-1 and J usage is TRBJ2-5, with 7 bases aligning to TRBD1. The CDR3 is made up of 14 amino acids. The ends lost 4 bases at V and 8 bases at J; junction bases unmatched: 11. Germline V CDR1 and CDR2: SGHRS, YFSETQ. CDR3: CASSPEDRIFTQYF. CDR3 bases: TGCGCCAGCAGCCCAGAGGACAGGATTTTCACCCAGTACTTC.

The chain couples TRBV11-3 to TRBJ2-2; 8 nucleotides match TRBD2. Unmatched junction bases numbered 7, after V lost 4 bases and J lost 0 bases. CDR1 and CDR2 from the germline V gene are SGHNT and YENEEA. The length of the CDR3 is 17 residues. CDR3 bases: TGTGCCAGCAGCTCTTATAGCGGGACTACGAACACCGGGGAGCTGTTTTTT. Its translation: CASSSYSGTTNTGELFF.

This clone was observed a single time. The chain combines TRBV28 with TRBJ2-1; 9 positions agree with TRBD2. From germline, CDR1 is MDHEN and CDR2 SYDVKM. The CDR3 is 16 amino acids. V was pared by 2 bases and J by 2 bases, with 4 bases of the junction left unmatched. DNA of the CDR3: TGTGCCAGCAGTTTAGGAGCTAGCGGGGCCTACAATGAGCAGTTCTTC. Translation: CASSLGASGAYNEQFF.

This chain joins TRBV6-5 and TRBJ2-7, with D possibly being TRBD1 or TRBD2 (5 bases each). V was trimmed by 10 bases and J by 7 bases, leaving 20 bases between them. CDR3 size: 13 residues. CDR1 MNHEY and CDR2 SVGAGI come from the germline V gene. CDR3 in amino acids: CATRDGGRWEQYF. The CDR3 DNA follows: TGTGCCACACGGGATGGGGGACGGTGGGAGCAGTACTTC.

The chain combines TRBV19 with TRBJ1-1; D unresolved. Per germline, CDR1 LNHDA and CDR2 SQIVND (reference sequence). The length of the CDR3 is 12 residues. V was pared by 7 bases and J by 4 bases, with 10 bases between. The CDR3 here is CASTSDFTEAFF. DNA of the CDR3: TGTGCCAGTACCTCTGATTTCACTGAAGCTTTCTTT.

The rearrangement joins TRBV2 to TRBJ2-3; TRBD2 aligns across 7 bases. The CDR3 is 15 residues long. V lost 8 bases to trimming and J lost 2 bases; unmatched junction nucleotides: 10. Looked up from germline, CDR1 is SNHLY and CDR2 is FYNNEI. CDR3 DNA: TGTGCCAGCGGCACCGGGAGGTCACCCACAGATACGCAGTATTTT. This encodes CASGTGRSPTDTQYF.

J is TRBJ2-4 and V is TRBV2; no clear D. V gave up 4 bases and J gave up 5 bases, with 9 bases separating them. The CDR3 has 13 residues. Per germline, CDR1 SNHLY and CDR2 FYNNEI. CDR3 coding DNA: TGTGCCAGCAGTGGGGAAAATCAAAACATTCAGTACTTC. Its protein is CASSGENQNIQYF. The full variable domain, completed using reference TRBV2 and TRBJ2-4, is EPEVTQTPSHQVTQMGQEVILRCVPISNHLYFYWYRQILGQKVEFLVSFYNNEISEKSEIFDDQFSVERPDGSNFTLKIRSTKLEDSAMYFCASSGENQNIQYFGAGTRLSVL.

This clone was observed a single time. The chain recombines TRBV5-1 with TRBJ1-4; D gene ambiguous. Germline loops: CDR1 SGHRS, CDR2 YFSETQ. V was cut by 0 bases and J by 7 bases, with 10 bases left in between. This CDR3 is built from 14 residues. The CDR3 region is CASSLVGEFEKLFF. The CDR3 coding sequence is TGCGCCAGCAGCTTGGTTGGGGAGTTTGAAAAACTGTTTTTT.

The chain uses TRBV29-1 and TRBJ1-2; D is perhaps TRBD1 (6 bases). V was clipped by 6 bases and J by 5 bases, with 19 bases between them. This CDR3 is built from 14 residues. Looked up from germline, CDR1 is SQVTM and CDR2 is ANQGSEA. The CDR3 DNA sequence: TGCAGCGTCGTCCAGGGACAAGGCCTATATGGCTACACCTTC. Translating it yields CSVVQGQGLYGYTF.

The V gene is TRBV25-1, the J gene TRBJ1-2; D ambiguous. Germline lookup yields CDR1 MGHDK and CDR2 SYGVNS. Trimming took off 2 bases at V and 8 bases at J, with 12 bases between the two ends. The CDR3 is 13 amino acids. CDR3 region: CASSEATSTGYTF. The CDR3 region has the DNA TGTGCCAGCAGTGAAGCCACTTCTACCGGCTACACCTTC.

With regard to this clone: The same CDR3 arises from other DNA sequences in this sample as well. This rearrangement joins TRBV7-9 to TRBJ1-5; possible D gene TRBD1, 6 bases. Germline values: CDR1 SEHNR, CDR2 FQNEAQ (reference sequence). V shed 0 bases and J shed 6 bases, with 9 bases lying between them. CDR3 length equals 14 residues. CDR3 sequence: CASSLAGGGQPQHF. The CDR3 DNA is TGTGCCAGCAGCTTAGCGGGGGGCGGTCAGCCCCAGCATTTT.

J is TRBJ2-2 and V is TRBV25-1; D perhaps matches TRBD1 (6 bases). Germline CDR1 and CDR2: MGHDK and SYGVNS. This CDR3 comprises 16 residues. V lost 2 bases, J lost 4 bases, and 14 bases lay in between. CDR3 DNA sequence: TGTGCCAGCAGTGAACCAAGGGGGTCTACCACCGGGGAGCTGTTTTTT. This sequence encodes CASSEPRGSTTGELFF.

The V and J genes are TRBV5-1 and TRBJ2-7, with a possible D match to TRBD2 (6 bases). Germline V CDR1 and CDR2: SGHRS, YFSETQ. There are 13 residues in the CDR3. V was trimmed by 4 bases and J by 6 bases, leaving 14 bases between them. The CDR3 region has the DNA TGCGCCAGCAGCGGGGGACTGAGGGGCGAGCAGTACTTC. Protein sequence: CASSGGLRGEQYF.